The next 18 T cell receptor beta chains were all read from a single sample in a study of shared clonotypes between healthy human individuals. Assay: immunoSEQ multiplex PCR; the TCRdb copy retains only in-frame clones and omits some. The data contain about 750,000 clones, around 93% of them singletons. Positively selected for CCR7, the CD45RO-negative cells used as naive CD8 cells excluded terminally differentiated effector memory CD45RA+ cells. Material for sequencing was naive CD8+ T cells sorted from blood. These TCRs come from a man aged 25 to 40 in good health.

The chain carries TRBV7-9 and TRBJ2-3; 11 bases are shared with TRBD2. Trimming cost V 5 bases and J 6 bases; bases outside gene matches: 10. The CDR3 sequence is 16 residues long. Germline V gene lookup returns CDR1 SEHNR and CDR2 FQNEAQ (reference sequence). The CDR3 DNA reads TGTGCCAGCAGCCCGATAGCGGGAGGGCCCTCGGATACGCAGTATTTT. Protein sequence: CASSPIAGGPSDTQYF.

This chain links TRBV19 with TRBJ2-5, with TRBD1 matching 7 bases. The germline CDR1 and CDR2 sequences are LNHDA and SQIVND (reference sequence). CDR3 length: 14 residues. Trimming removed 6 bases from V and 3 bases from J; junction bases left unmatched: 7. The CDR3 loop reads CASRYGQGEETQYF. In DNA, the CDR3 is TGTGCCAGTAGGTACGGCCAGGGGGAAGAGACCCAGTACTTC.

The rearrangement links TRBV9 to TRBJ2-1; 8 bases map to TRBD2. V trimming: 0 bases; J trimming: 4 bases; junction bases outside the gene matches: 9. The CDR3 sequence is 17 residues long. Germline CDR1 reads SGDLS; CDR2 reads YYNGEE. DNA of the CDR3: TGTGCCAGCAGCGTAGCAATCCGGGAGGGCCGTTACAATGAGCAGTTCTTC. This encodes CASSVAIREGRYNEQFF.

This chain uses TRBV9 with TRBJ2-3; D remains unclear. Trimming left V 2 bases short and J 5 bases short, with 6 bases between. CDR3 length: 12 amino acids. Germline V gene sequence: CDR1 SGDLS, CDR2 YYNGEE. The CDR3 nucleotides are TGTGCCAGCAGCGTCCCTCGAGATACGCAGTATTTT. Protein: CASSVPRDTQYF.

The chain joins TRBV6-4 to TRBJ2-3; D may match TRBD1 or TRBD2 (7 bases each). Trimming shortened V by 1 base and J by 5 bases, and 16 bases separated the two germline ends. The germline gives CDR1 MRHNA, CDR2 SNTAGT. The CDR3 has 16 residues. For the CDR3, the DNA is TGTGCCAGCAGTGACTACGGGAGGACAGGACTAGATACGCAGTATTTT. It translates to CASSDYGRTGLDTQYF.

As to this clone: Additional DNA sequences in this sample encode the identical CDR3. The CDR3 bases are TGTGCCAGCAGCGTAAGGGACAGGGCGTACGAGCAGTACTTC. Translating gives CASSVRDRAYEQYF. The chain recombines TRBV9 with TRBJ2-7, with 9 bases fitting TRBD1. J lost 4 bases, V lost 1 base, and 3 bases had no gene match. The CDR3 runs to 14 residues. Looked up from germline, CDR1 is SGDLS and CDR2 is YYNGEE.

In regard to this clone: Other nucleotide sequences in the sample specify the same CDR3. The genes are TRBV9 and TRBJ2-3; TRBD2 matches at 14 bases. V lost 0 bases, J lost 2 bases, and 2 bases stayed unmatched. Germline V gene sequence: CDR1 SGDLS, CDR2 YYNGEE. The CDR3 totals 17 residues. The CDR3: CASSVGLAGGPTDTQYF. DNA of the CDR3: TGTGCCAGCAGCGTAGGACTAGCGGGAGGGCCCACAGATACGCAGTATTTT.

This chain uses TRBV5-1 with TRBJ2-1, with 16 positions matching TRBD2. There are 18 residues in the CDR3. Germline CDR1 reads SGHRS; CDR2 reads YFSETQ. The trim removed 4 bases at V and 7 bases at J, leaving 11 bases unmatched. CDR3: CASSPGTSGRAGTNEQFF. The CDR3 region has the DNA TGCGCCAGCAGCCCAGGGACTAGCGGGAGGGCGGGGACTAATGAGCAGTTCTTC.

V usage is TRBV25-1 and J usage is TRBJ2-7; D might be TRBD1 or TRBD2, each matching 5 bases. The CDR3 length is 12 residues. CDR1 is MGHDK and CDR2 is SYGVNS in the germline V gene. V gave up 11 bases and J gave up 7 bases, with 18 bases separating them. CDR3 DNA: TGTGCCGTAGGGACGGGGTCTATAGAGCAGTACTTC. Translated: CAVGTGSIEQYF.

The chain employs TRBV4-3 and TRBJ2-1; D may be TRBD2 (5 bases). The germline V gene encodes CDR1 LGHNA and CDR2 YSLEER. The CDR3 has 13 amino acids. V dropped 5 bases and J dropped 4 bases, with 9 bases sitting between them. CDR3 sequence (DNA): TGCGCCAGCAGCTTGAGCGGTTACAATGAGCAGTTCTTC. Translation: CASSLSGYNEQFF.

This chain's CDR3 is CASSEFPGDDPYEQYF. Here the CDR3 DNA reads TGTGCCAGCAGTGAGTTTCCGGGTGACGATCCCTACGAGCAGTACTTC. The V and J genes are TRBV6-1 and TRBJ2-7; the D is unclear. Between the trimmed V and J ends, which lost 3 bases and 2 bases, there was a span of 17 bases. The CDR3 has 16 amino acids. CDR1 MNHNS and CDR2 SASEGT come from the germline V gene.

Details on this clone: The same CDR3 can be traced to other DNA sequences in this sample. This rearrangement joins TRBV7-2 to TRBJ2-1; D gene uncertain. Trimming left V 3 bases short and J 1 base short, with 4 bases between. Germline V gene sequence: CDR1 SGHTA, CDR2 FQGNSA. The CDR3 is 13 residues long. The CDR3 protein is CASSFSSYNEQFF. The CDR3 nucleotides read TGTGCCAGCAGCTTTAGTTCCTACAATGAGCAGTTCTTC.

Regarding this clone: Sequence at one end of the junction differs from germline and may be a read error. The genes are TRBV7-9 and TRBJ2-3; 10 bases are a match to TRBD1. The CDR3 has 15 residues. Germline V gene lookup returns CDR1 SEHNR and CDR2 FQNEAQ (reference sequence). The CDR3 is CASSGPGQGKTPPDF. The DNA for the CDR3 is TGTGCCAGCAGCGGCCCGGGACAGGGGAAAACCCCCCCCGATTTT.

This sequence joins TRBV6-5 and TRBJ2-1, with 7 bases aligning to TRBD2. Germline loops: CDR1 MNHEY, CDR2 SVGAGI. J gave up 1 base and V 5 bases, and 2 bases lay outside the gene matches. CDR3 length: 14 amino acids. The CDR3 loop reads CASSIAGSYNEQFF. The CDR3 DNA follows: TGTGCCAGCAGTATAGCGGGTTCCTACAATGAGCAGTTCTTC.

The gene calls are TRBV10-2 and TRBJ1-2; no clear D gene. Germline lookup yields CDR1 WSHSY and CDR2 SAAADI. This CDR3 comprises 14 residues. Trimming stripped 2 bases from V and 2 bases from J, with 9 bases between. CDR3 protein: CASSETTGNYGYTF. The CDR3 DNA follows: TGCGCCAGCAGTGAGACAACGGGGAACTATGGCTACACCTTC.

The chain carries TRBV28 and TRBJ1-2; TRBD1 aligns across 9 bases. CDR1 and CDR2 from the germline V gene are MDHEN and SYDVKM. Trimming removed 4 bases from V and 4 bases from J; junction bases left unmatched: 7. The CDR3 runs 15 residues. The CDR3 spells CASSSPRQGGYGYTF. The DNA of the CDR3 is TGTGCCAGCAGTTCTCCTAGACAGGGGGGCTATGGCTACACCTTC.

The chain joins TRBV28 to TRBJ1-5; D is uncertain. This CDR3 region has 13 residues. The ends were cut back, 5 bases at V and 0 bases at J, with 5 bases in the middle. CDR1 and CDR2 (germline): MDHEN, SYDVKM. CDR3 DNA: TGTGCCAGCAGTCGTTATAGCAATCAGCCCCAGCATTTT. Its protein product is CASSRYSNQPQHF.

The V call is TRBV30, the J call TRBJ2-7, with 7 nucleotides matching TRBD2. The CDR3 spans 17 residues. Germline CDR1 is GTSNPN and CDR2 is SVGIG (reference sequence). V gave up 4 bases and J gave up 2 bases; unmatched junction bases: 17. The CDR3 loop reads CAWMGEGAKSSAYEQYF. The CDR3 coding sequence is TGTGCCTGGATGGGGGAGGGAGCGAAGAGTTCGGCCTACGAGCAGTACTTC.